These 22 T cell receptor beta chains share one sample of origin, sequenced in a study of blood T cell repertoires in COVID-19. Produced via immunoSEQ multiplex PCR; TCRdb's table is partial and in-frame only. This sample carries under 200,000 clones, roughly 86% of them seen once, and the ten largest clones take under 0.65%. The specimen sequenced was peripheral blood. Source of these receptors: a man in his sixties with COVID-19, enrolled during active disease.

The chain employs TRBV30 and TRBJ2-5; 11 bases match TRBD2. The CDR3 length is 14 residues. Germline CDR1 and CDR2: GTSNPN and SVGIG (reference sequence). V dropped 4 bases and J dropped 4; count of bases not matched to a gene: 5. The CDR3 loop is CAWTSGRLSETQYF. As DNA, the CDR3 is TGTGCCTGGACTAGCGGGAGGTTATCAGAGACCCAGTACTTC.

Turning to this clone: Additional DNA sequences in this sample encode the identical CDR3. The V gene is TRBV6-5, the J gene TRBJ2-7, with 7 bases identical to TRBD1. The germline CDR1 and CDR2 sequences are MNHEY and SVGAGI. J was trimmed by 1 base and V by 5 bases; bases with no gene match: 2. The CDR3 is made up of 13 amino acids. The CDR3 DNA sequence: TGTGCCAGCAGTCAGGGACAGTCCTACGAGCAGTACTTC. Its protein is CASSQGQSYEQYF.

This clone was detected a few times. V and J are TRBV27 and TRBJ1-1; D is unresolved. The V gene's germline CDR1 is MNHEY and CDR2 SMNVEV (reference sequence). Trimming stripped 6 bases from V and 1 base from J, with 15 bases between. The CDR3 covers 15 residues. CDR3 nucleotide sequence: TGTGCCAGCAGCGAATGGGAGGGAGGGAACACTGAAGCTTTCTTT. Translating gives CASSEWEGGNTEAFF.

The chain carries TRBV28 and TRBJ1-3; a possible D gene is TRBD1 (5 bases). The CDR3 consists of 15 residues. From germline, CDR1 is MDHEN and CDR2 SYDVKM. V shed 6 bases and J shed 0 bases, with 12 bases lying between them. CDR3 DNA: TGTGCCAGCAGCCCGGACACGAGCTCTGGAAACACCATATATTTT. It codes for CASSPDTSSGNTIYF.

The CDR3 DNA is TGTGCCAGCAGTGATTATCAGGGGGCCACGGGGCAAAACACCATATATTTT. Encoded protein: CASSDYQGATGQNTIYF. The chain combines TRBV25-1 with TRBJ1-3, with 8 bases aligning to TRBD1. The V segment lost 3 bases and the J segment 6 bases; nucleotides outside the gene matches: 13. This CDR3 has 17 amino acids. The germline V gene encodes CDR1 MGHDK and CDR2 SYGVNS.

This clone was counted a few times. The CDR3 here is CASGTSGGSPYEQYF. The CDR3 nucleotides read TGTGCCAGTGGGACTAGCGGGGGGTCCCCCTACGAGCAGTACTTC. This chain connects TRBV6-5 to TRBJ2-7, with 15 bases that match TRBD2. This CDR3 spans 15 amino acids. After removal of 9 bases from V and 2 bases from J, the junction contained 5 bases not matched to a gene. Germline CDR1 and CDR2: MNHEY and SVGAGI.

The genes are TRBV10-3 and TRBJ1-6; D possibly corresponds to TRBD1 (5 bases). V dropped 4 bases and J dropped 9 bases, with 13 bases sitting between them. The CDR3 covers 14 residues. The germline CDR1 and CDR2 sequences are ENHRY and SYGVKD. The chain's CDR3 is CAISVGQGRSPLHF. The CDR3 DNA reads TGTGCCATCAGTGTGGGGCAGGGTCGTTCACCCCTCCACTTT.

This chain uses TRBV7-9 with TRBJ1-5, with D unresolved. The V and J ends lost 2 bases and 0 bases respectively, with 8 bases between them. Germline assignment: CDR1 SEHNR and CDR2 FQNEAQ (reference sequence). The CDR3 has 15 residues. The CDR3 loop reads CASSLSQDSNQPQHF. The CDR3 DNA follows: TGTGCCAGCAGCTTAAGTCAGGATAGCAATCAGCCCCAGCATTTT.

The chain has TRBV18 and TRBJ2-3; 7 bases are a match to TRBD1. V lost 4 bases to trimming and J lost 1 base; unmatched junction nucleotides: 2. The CDR3 length is 14 residues. The germline V gene encodes CDR1 KGHSH and CDR2 LQKENI. The CDR3 nucleotides read TGTGCCAGCTCACTTCAGGGGGGCACAGATACGCAGTATTTT. Translation gives CASSLQGGTDTQYF.

V gene TRBV19 combines with J gene TRBJ2-5; perhaps TRBD2 as D (7 bases). The V and J ends lost 4 bases and 5 bases respectively, with 17 bases between them. From germline, CDR1 is LNHDA and CDR2 SQIVND (reference sequence). The CDR3 is made up of 15 amino acids. CDR3 region: CASSTGTTSAETQYF. The CDR3 region has the DNA TGTGCCAGTAGTACGGGGACAACTAGCGCTGAGACCCAGTACTTC.

This clone has a single count. The CDR3 sequence: CASSVGTGTSTDTQYF. In nucleotides, the CDR3 is TGTGCCAGCAGCGTTGGGACAGGGACTAGCACAGATACGCAGTATTTT. The chain employs TRBV9 and TRBJ2-3, with 9 bases identical to TRBD1. CDR3 length equals 16 residues. Germline assignment: CDR1 SGDLS and CDR2 YYNGEE. With V trimmed by 2 bases and J by 0 bases, 4 bases remained unmatched. Full variable domain (missing parts from reference TRBV9 and TRBJ2-3): DSGVTQTPKHLITATGQRVTLRCSPRSGDLSVYWYQQSLDQGLQFLIQYYNGEERAKGNILERFSAQQFPDLHSELNLSSLELGDSALYFCASSVGTGTSTDTQYFGPGTRLTVL.

The count of this clone is one. This rearrangement joins TRBV6-1 to TRBJ1-2; D gene unclear. V was pared by 0 bases and J by 2 bases, with 10 bases between. The CDR3 has 15 amino acids. The germline CDR1 and CDR2 sequences are MNHNS and SASEGT. The CDR3 DNA is TGTGCCAGCAGTGAAGCGGGAGGGAGGAACTATGGCTACACCTTC. This sequence encodes CASSEAGGRNYGYTF.

In its sample, this clone was seen a few times. The rearrangement joins TRBV2 to TRBJ1-5; 9 bases are a match to TRBD1. Germline trimming cut 6 bases from V and 7 bases from J; bases unmatched to any gene: 4. Germline V gene sequence: CDR1 SNHLY, CDR2 FYNNEI. The CDR3 length is 13 residues. The CDR3 loop is CASSGTGRQPQHF. CDR3 DNA sequence: TGTGCCAGCAGCGGGACAGGGAGGCAGCCCCAGCATTTT.

The chain carries TRBV2 and TRBJ1-6; D might be TRBD1 (6 bases). This CDR3 has 17 residues. Between the trimmed V and J ends, which lost 9 bases and 1 base, there was a span of 19 bases. The germline V gene has CDR1 SNHLY and CDR2 FYNNEI. CDR3 DNA: TGTGCCAGTTACGGGACATTCACAAGATCCTATAATTCACCCCTCCACTTT. Translation gives CASYGTFTRSYNSPLHF.

V gene TRBV11-2 combines with J gene TRBJ1-6; TRBD1 is a possible D gene (6 bases). V was cut by 0 bases and J by 7 bases, with 19 bases left in between. The CDR3 sequence is 18 residues long. Germline V gene sequence: CDR1 SGHAT, CDR2 FQNNGV. CDR3 bases: TGTGCCAGCAGCTTAGATTACGCGGGGGCCGCTTGGAATTCACCCCTCCACTTT. It translates to CASSLDYAGAAWNSPLHF.

This rearrangement joins TRBV7-2 to TRBJ2-7; unclear D gene. CDR1 is SGHTA and CDR2 is FQGNSA in the germline V gene. Trimming took off 5 bases at V and 3 bases at J, with 11 bases between the two ends. The CDR3 length is 13 residues. CDR3 DNA sequence: TGTGCCAGCAGCCGCCGTCCAGACTACGAGCAGTACTTC. It is translated as CASSRRPDYEQYF.

J is TRBJ2-1 and V is TRBV30, with D perhaps TRBD2 (5 bases). V was cut by 1 base and J by 6 bases, with 13 bases left in between. Germline CDR1 reads GTSNPN; CDR2 reads SVGIG (reference sequence). This CDR3 region has 14 residues. CDR3 residues: CAWSGRSRGNEQFF. In DNA, the CDR3 is TGTGCCTGGAGTGGGCGGTCCCGGGGCAATGAGCAGTTCTTC.

This clone was detected a few times. This chain uses TRBV7-2 with TRBJ2-2; tentatively, D is TRBD2 (6 bases). V was trimmed by 4 bases and J by 5 bases, leaving 8 bases between them. CDR3 length equals 13 residues. The V gene's germline CDR1 is SGHTA and CDR2 FQGNSA. In DNA form, the CDR3 reads TGTGCCAGCAGCTGGGCGGGGACCGGGGAGCTGTTTTTT. Amino acid sequence: CASSWAGTGELFF.

The CDR3 DNA is TGCAGTGCTAGTTCCCGACAGGGTTGGGGGACCCAGTACTTC. Its translation: CSASSRQGWGTQYF. The chain has TRBV20-1 and TRBJ2-5, with 7 bases lining up with TRBD1. Trimming at V came to 3 bases and at J to 7 bases, leaving 11 bases not matched to a gene. The CDR3 is 14 amino acids. Germline V gene data show CDR1 as DFQATT and CDR2 as SNEGSKA (reference sequence).

The chain employs TRBV12-3 or TRBV12-4 and TRBJ1-6; the D is unclear. V shed 7 bases and J shed 1 base, with 5 bases lying between them. The CDR3 sequence is 13 residues long. The CDR3 DNA reads TGTGCCAGCAAGGAGTCCTATAATTCACCCCTCCACTTT. As protein: CASKESYNSPLHF.

The genes are TRBV7-2 and TRBJ1-2; 10 bases map to TRBD1. CDR1 is SGHTA and CDR2 is FQGNSA in the germline V gene. Trimming took 1 base from V and 5 from J; bases not matched to a gene: 7. CDR3 length equals 16 residues. The CDR3 here is CASSLGRRGQGYGYTF. In DNA, the CDR3 is TGTGCCAGCAGCTTAGGAAGGCGGGGACAGGGGTATGGCTACACCTTC.

The V gene is TRBV10-3, the J gene TRBJ1-1; maybe TRBD1 (6 bases). The V end lost 5 bases, the J end lost 4 bases, and 8 bases lay between the germline ends. This CDR3 region has 12 residues. Germline V gene sequence: CDR1 ENHRY, CDR2 SYGVKD. The CDR3 bases are TGTGCCATCAGTCAACAGGGCACTGAAGCTTTCTTT. Protein sequence: CAISQQGTEAFF.